The present entry profiles one TCR beta chain with its context. No antigen is known for it. The CDR3 runs 16 residues. V was trimmed by 8 bases and J by 5 bases, leaving 26 bases between them. Germline CDR1 reads SGHRS; CDR2 reads YFSETQ. The data originate from a study of persistence of HIV-infected CD4 T cells. General study findings and limits: The rare CMV-responding cells with HIV-1 proviruses were not separately TCR-sequenced. Degenerate expanded CDR3beta sequences were enriched among CMV- and Gag-responding cells.

Cells were stimulated with CMV-infected fibroblast lysates at roughly 10 ug/mL. Sorted nonresponding memory CD4+ T cells were CD40L-negative, CD69-negative, CD45RO-high. Sequencing used immunoSEQ version 4 in survey mode. Only in-frame clones appear in the TCRdb table, and some are missing; sequencing was by immunoSEQ multiplex PCR. Counted here are more than 25,000 clones, roughly three quarters occurring once; the ten biggest clones make up over 0.8%. Sequencing used CD4+ T cells sorted from PBMCs after roughly 18-hour stimulation, obtained from a patient who received antiretroviral therapy. The V gene is TRBV5-1, the J gene TRBJ2-7, with a tentative D call TRBD1 (9 bases). This TCR was sampled from an adult woman with HIV who was CMV-seropositive. This CDR3 is CASTPGGGQGVHEQYF. The CDR3, as DNA: TGCGCCAGTACCCCGGGGGGGGGACAGGGAGTCCACGAGCAGTACTTC.